A single sample is the source of the 15 T cell receptor beta chains below, sequenced in a study of early T cells in non-severe SARS-CoV-2 infection. TCRdb re-analysed the 5' RACE reads in MiXCR, keeping a single row per CDR3 protein. The sample yields 70,000 or so distinct CDR3 sequences, around 13% seen once. The sequenced sample was whole blood. The receptors come from an adult who was a healthcare worker with PCR-confirmed SARS-CoV-2 infection or an uninfected control (not recorded which).

This clonotype was seen more than once but under ten times. This chain links TRBV7-2 with TRBJ2-3; perhaps TRBD2 as D (7 bases). Germline V gene data show CDR1 as SGHTA and CDR2 as FQGNSA. CDR3 length equals 15 residues. Trimming stripped 2 bases from V and 4 bases from J, with 13 bases between. Here the CDR3 DNA reads TGTGCCAGCAGCTTAAATAGGGGGGGCTCAGATACGCAGTATTTT. Protein product: CASSLNRGGSDTQYF.

This clonotype appeared many times. The V call is TRBV18, the J call TRBJ1-1; D gene ambiguous. CDR1 is KGHSH, CDR2 LQKENI, per germline. This CDR3 has 14 residues. V lost 3 bases and J lost 1, with 9 bases in between. The CDR3 region is CASSPQTENTEAFF. CDR3 nucleotide sequence: TGTGCCAGCTCACCCCAGACGGAGAACACTGAAGCTTTCTTT.

The chain carries TRBV7-9 and TRBJ2-2; D is possibly TRBD2 (5 bases). The V gene's germline CDR1 is SEHNR and CDR2 FQNEAQ (reference sequence). Trimming shortened V by 3 bases and J by 3 bases, and 11 bases separated the two germline ends. The CDR3 extends over 15 amino acids. This CDR3 is CASSLGDVDTGELFF. The DNA for the CDR3 is TGTGCCAGCAGCTTGGGAGATGTCGACACCGGGGAGCTGTTTTTT.

This clonotype was observed at least ten times. The CDR3 spells CASSWAYSGANVLTF. The CDR3 DNA sequence: TGTGCCAGTAGTTGGGCCTACTCTGGGGCCAACGTCCTGACTTTC. The genes are TRBV19 and TRBJ2-6; no clear D gene. Germline CDR1 LNHDA, CDR2 SQIVND (reference sequence). With 5 bases removed from V and 0 bases from J, the gap between germline ends came to 8 bases. The CDR3 length is 15 residues.

Comments on this clonotype: A single base separates this from a much larger clone, so it may be a read error. The chain carries TRBV10-3 and TRBJ2-5, with 8 bases fitting TRBD2. The CDR3 contains 11 residues. Germline assignment: CDR1 ENHRY and CDR2 SYGVKD. The CDR3 sequence is CATSQAGEQYF. The CDR3 region has the DNA TGTGCCACCAGTCAAGCGGGAGAGCAGTACTTC.

In its sample, this clonotype is medium-sized. The V gene is TRBV19, the J gene TRBJ2-2; 7 positions match TRBD1. Germline values: CDR1 LNHDA, CDR2 SQIVND (reference sequence). J lost 5 bases, V lost 7 bases, and 7 bases had no gene match. This CDR3 has 14 residues. For the CDR3, the DNA is TGTGCCAGTAAGGGACAGCTTGATACCGGGGAGCTGTTTTTT. It yields the protein CASKGQLDTGELFF. Full variable domain (outside the CDR3, taken from reference TRBV19 and TRBJ2-2): DGGITQSPKYLFRKEGQNVTLSCEQNLNHDAMYWYRQDPGQGLRLIYYSQIVNDFQKGDIAEGYSVSREKKESFPLTVTSAQKNPTAFYLCASKGQLDTGELFFGEGSRLTVL.

V and J are TRBV29-1 and TRBJ2-5, with D unresolved. Trimming shortened V by 4 bases and J by 3 bases, and 3 bases separated the two germline ends. CDR1 is SQVTM and CDR2 is ANQGSEA in the germline V gene. The length of the CDR3 is 10 residues. In DNA, the CDR3 is TGCAGCGTTGTTGAAGAGACCCAGTACTTC. It translates to CSVVEETQYF.

V gene TRBV20-1 combines with J gene TRBJ2-2, with D tentatively TRBD1 (6 bases). The germline V gene encodes CDR1 DFQATT and CDR2 SNEGSKA (reference sequence). The V end lost 6 bases, the J end lost 6 bases, and 14 bases lay between the germline ends. The CDR3 consists of 13 residues. CDR3 sequence: CSAPGQGAGELFF. CDR3 bases: TGCAGTGCACCGGGACAAGGGGCCGGGGAGCTGTTTTTT.

This clonotype was recorded at least ten times. The chain recombines TRBV5-8 with TRBJ2-6; 9 bases agree with TRBD2. V shed 3 bases and J 0 bases; nucleotides not matched to a gene: 4. The germline CDR1 and CDR2 sequences are SGHTS and YDEGEE. The CDR3 contains 17 residues. The CDR3 region is CASSSSGDLSGANVLTF. As DNA, the CDR3 is TGTGCCAGCAGCTCTAGCGGGGACCTCTCTGGGGCCAACGTCCTGACTTTC.

This clonotype was recorded many times. This sequence joins TRBV5-5 and TRBJ2-5; a possible D gene is TRBD2 (5 bases). The CDR3 is 14 amino acids. V lost 0 bases and J 5 bases, leaving 11 bases between the germline ends. The germline CDR1 and CDR2 sequences are SGHKS and YYEKEE (reference sequence). In DNA form, the CDR3 reads TGTGCCAGCAGCTTGGAGGGAATAGCGGAGACCCAGTACTTC. This sequence encodes CASSLEGIAETQYF.

This clonotype occurred once. The chain uses TRBV6-6 and TRBJ2-7, with TRBD1 matching over 9 bases. This CDR3 comprises 15 residues. Germline CDR1 MNHNY, CDR2 SVGAGI (reference sequence). Germline trimming cut 5 bases from V and 6 bases from J; bases unmatched to any gene: 11. The DNA for the CDR3 is TGTGCCAGCAGTCAAGGAGGACAGGGGCTGTCCGAGCAGTACTTC. Translated, it gives CASSQGGQGLSEQYF.

This clonotype was recorded many times. The chain links TRBV3-1 to TRBJ1-3; a possible D gene is TRBD1 (5 bases). Germline lookup yields CDR1 LGHDT and CDR2 YNNKEL (reference sequence). CDR3 size: 14 residues. Trimming stripped 0 bases from V and 7 bases from J, with 10 bases between. Here the CDR3 reads CASSQEAGLNTIYF. DNA for the CDR3: TGTGCCAGCAGCCAAGAGGCAGGGTTGAACACCATATATTTT.

In this sample, this clonotype turned up a few times. The V and J genes are TRBV4-2 and TRBJ1-4, with 7 nucleotides matching TRBD1. There are 16 residues in the CDR3. Losses at the gene ends were 0 bases for V and 3 bases for J; bases not matched to a gene: 4. Germline V gene lookup returns CDR1 LGHNA and CDR2 YNFKEQ. In DNA, the CDR3 is TGTGCCAGCAGCCAAGATAGGGGGACAGCTAATGAAAAACTGTTTTTT. It codes for CASSQDRGTANEKLFF.

This clonotype was seen repeatedly, ten times or more. V and J are TRBV4-3 and TRBJ1-1; D gene unclear. This CDR3 comprises 15 residues. Germline V lookup: CDR1 LGHNA, CDR2 YSLEER. V gave up 0 bases and J gave up 3 bases, with 11 bases separating them. The CDR3 loop reads CASSQDNLIYTEAFF. CDR3 DNA sequence: TGCGCCAGCAGCCAAGATAACCTAATTTACACTGAAGCTTTCTTT.

The rearrangement uses TRBV29-1 and TRBJ2-2, with unresolved D. This CDR3 is built from 11 residues. The germline V gene encodes CDR1 SQVTM and CDR2 ANQGSEA. Trimming shortened V by 2 bases and J by 6 bases, and 4 bases separated the two germline ends. CDR3 sequence: CSVEFPGELFF. The CDR3 DNA follows: TGCAGCGTTGAATTTCCCGGGGAGCTGTTTTTT.